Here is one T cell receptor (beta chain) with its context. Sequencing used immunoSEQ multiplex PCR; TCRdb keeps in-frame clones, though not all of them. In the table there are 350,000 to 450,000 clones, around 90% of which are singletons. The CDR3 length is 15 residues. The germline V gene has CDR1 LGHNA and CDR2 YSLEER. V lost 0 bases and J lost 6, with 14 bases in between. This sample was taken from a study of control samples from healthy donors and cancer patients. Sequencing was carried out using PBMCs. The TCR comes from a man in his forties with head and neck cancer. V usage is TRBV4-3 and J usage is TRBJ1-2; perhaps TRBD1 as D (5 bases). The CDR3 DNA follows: TGCGCCAGCAGCCAAGATTTGGGGGAAATGGATGGCTACACCTTC. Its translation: CASSQDLGEMDGYTF.